One and the same sample provided the 24 T cell receptor beta chains below, sequenced in a study of CD8+ T cells in alopecia areata. Sequencing templates came from extracted RNA that was reverse transcribed into cDNA. Method: immunoSEQ multiplex PCR; TCRdb's copy keeps in-frame clones and lacks some. This sample carries about 190,000 clones, around 66% of them seen once, and the ten largest clones take around 4.2%. As for treatment: oral pan-JAK inhibitor, 5-10 mg twice daily. Here the sequenced sample was CD4+ T cells sorted from blood, taken at week 4, from a patient treated with tofacitinib. These TCRs come from a human donor with alopecia areata.

V and J are TRBV6-6 and TRBJ2-3; possibly TRBD1 for D (5 bases). The CDR3 consists of 15 residues. With 6 bases removed from V and 3 bases from J, the gap between germline ends came to 16 bases. Germline CDR1 is MNHNY and CDR2 is SVGAGI (reference sequence). The CDR3 nucleotides read TGTGCCAGCAGCCCTCATGTGCAGGGTACAGATACGCAGTATTTT. Its translation is CASSPHVQGTDTQYF.

The V gene is TRBV11-2, the J gene TRBJ1-5; D gene uncertain. CDR1 and CDR2 from the germline V gene are SGHAT and FQNNGV. This CDR3 has 15 amino acids. Trimming stripped 0 bases from V and 4 bases from J, with 10 bases between. CDR3 in DNA: TGTGCCAGCAGCTTAGATGGCCGGATTAATCAGCCCCAGCATTTT. It is translated as CASSLDGRINQPQHF. The full variable domain, rest sourced from reference TRBV11-2 and TRBJ1-5, is EAGVAQSPRYKIIEKRQSVAFWCNPISGHATLYWYQQILGQGPKLLIQFQNNGVVDDSQLPKDRFSAERLKGVDSTLKIQPAKLEDSAVYLCASSLDGRINQPQHFGDGTRLSIL.

This chain joins TRBV7-2 and TRBJ1-5; D is perhaps TRBD1 (6 bases). CDR3 length: 13 amino acids. V was cut by 4 bases and J by 8 bases, with 12 bases left in between. Germline CDR1 reads SGHTA; CDR2 reads FQGNSA. The CDR3 DNA reads TGTGCCAGCAGCTCCTGGTCAGGGGAGCCCCAGCATTTT. Translated, it gives CASSSWSGEPQHF.

The chain couples TRBV7-9 to TRBJ1-6; tentative D call: TRBD1 (6 bases). Trimming shortened V by 6 bases and J by 6 bases, and 12 bases separated the two germline ends. The CDR3 runs 14 residues. Germline V CDR1 and CDR2: SEHNR, FQNEAQ (reference sequence). Here the CDR3 reads CASRMGAGNSPLHF. CDR3 nucleotides: TGTGCCAGCAGGATGGGGGCGGGTAATTCACCCCTCCACTTT.

The V and J genes are TRBV29-1 and TRBJ2-2; D is uncertain. CDR1 and CDR2 from the germline V gene are SQVTM and ANQGSEA. The V end was cut by 1 base, the J end by 4 bases, with 4 bases between. The CDR3 extends over 12 amino acids. CDR3 region: CSVEGPTGELFF. The DNA of the CDR3 is TGCAGCGTTGAAGGACCCACCGGGGAGCTGTTTTTT.

A few counts support this clone. The chain is built from TRBV30 and TRBJ2-7; 8 bases map to TRBD2. Germline CDR1 is GTSNPN and CDR2 is SVGIG (reference sequence). Losses at the gene ends were 2 bases for V and 5 bases for J; bases not matched to a gene: 20. The length of the CDR3 is 18 residues. CDR3 residues: CAWSRLQGSGGGPNEQYF. The CDR3 DNA is TGTGCCTGGAGTAGATTACAAGGGAGTGGCGGGGGGCCGAACGAGCAGTACTTC. The whole variable domain, remainder taken from reference TRBV30 and TRBJ2-7, is SQTIHQWPATLVQPVGSPLSLECTVEGTSNPNLYWYRQAAGRGLQLLFYSVGIGQISSEVPQNLSASRPQDRQFILSSKKLLLSDSGFYLCAWSRLQGSGGGPNEQYFGPGTRLTVT.

This clone is a singleton in its sample. V and J are TRBV6-5 and TRBJ1-2; weak D call: TRBD1 (5 bases). CDR3 length: 14 amino acids. Trimming took 0 bases from V and 2 from J, leaving 7 bases between them. CDR1 and CDR2 (germline): MNHEY, SVGAGI. This chain's CDR3 is CASSYSGRNYGYTF. The CDR3 DNA is TGTGCCAGCAGTTACTCGGGACGGAACTATGGCTACACCTTC.

The V and J genes are TRBV18 and TRBJ1-1; no definite D call. The CDR3 length is 11 residues. V was shortened by 3 bases and J by 6 bases, with 5 bases between the two germline ends. Per germline, CDR1 KGHSH and CDR2 LQKENI. The CDR3 sequence is CASSPSSEAFF. As DNA, the CDR3 is TGTGCCAGCTCACCGAGTTCTGAAGCTTTCTTT.

The chain carries TRBV30 and TRBJ2-2, with TRBD1 as a possible D gene (6 bases). Per germline, CDR1 GTSNPN and CDR2 SVGIG (reference sequence). V was trimmed by 1 base and J by 2 bases, leaving 11 bases between them. The CDR3 totals 15 residues. The CDR3 DNA sequence: TGTGCCTGGAGTGCCCCAGGGGTTAACACCGGGGAGCTGTTTTTT. It yields the protein CAWSAPGVNTGELFF.

The chain combines TRBV11-2 with TRBJ1-2, with 9 nucleotides matching TRBD1. V was clipped by 5 bases and J by 8 bases; unmatched bases: 12. The germline V gene encodes CDR1 SGHAT and CDR2 FQNNGV. This CDR3 spans 15 amino acids. Written as DNA, the CDR3 is TGTGCCAGCAGCGCTCTCGGACAGGGGAGAGGCGGCTACACCTTC. The encoded protein is CASSALGQGRGGYTF.

The gene calls are TRBV18 and TRBJ2-3; TRBD2 matches at 10 bases. The CDR3 is made up of 16 amino acids. Looked up from germline, CDR1 is KGHSH and CDR2 is LQKENI. V lost 1 base to trimming and J lost 4 bases; unmatched junction nucleotides: 5. CDR3 in DNA: TGTGCCAGCTCACCACGTCTAGCGGGGGCCCCAGATACGCAGTATTTT. This sequence encodes CASSPRLAGAPDTQYF.

This clone has just one count. The CDR3 is CASSQSAAESISPLHF. DNA for the CDR3: TGCGCCAGCAGCCAATCCGCGGCCGAGAGTATTTCACCCCTCCACTTT. The V gene is TRBV4-3, the J gene TRBJ1-6; D remains ambiguous. Trimming removed 2 bases at V and 9 bases at J, with 17 bases between. The CDR3 consists of 16 residues. Germline V lookup: CDR1 LGHNA, CDR2 YSLEER.

This chain links TRBV29-1 with TRBJ1-6; 9 bases line up with TRBD1. The V gene end was trimmed by 6 bases and the J gene end by 5 bases; junction bases not matched to a gene: 8. This CDR3 contains 15 residues. Per germline, CDR1 SQVTM and CDR2 ANQGSEA. The CDR3 sequence is CSVTDGQGHNSPLHF. As DNA, the CDR3 is TGCAGCGTGACAGACGGACAGGGGCATAATTCACCCCTCCACTTT. The whole variable domain, filled in from reference TRBV29-1 and TRBJ1-6, reads SAVISQKPSRDICQRGTSLTIQCQVDSQVTMMFWYRQQPGQSLTLIATANQGSEATYESGFVIDKFPISRPNLTFSTLTVSNMSPEDSSIYLCSVTDGQGHNSPLHFGNGTRLTVT.

The chain has TRBV28 and TRBJ2-1; 9 positions match TRBD2. With 1 base clipped from V and 8 bases from J, the junction kept 3 bases outside the gene matches. Germline loops: CDR1 MDHEN, CDR2 SYDVKM. This CDR3 is 14 amino acids long. Here the CDR3 reads CASSLYSGGYEQFF. Here the CDR3 DNA reads TGTGCCAGCAGTTTATACAGCGGGGGGTATGAGCAGTTCTTC.

The V and J genes are TRBV6-5 and TRBJ1-2; D is unresolved. Germline CDR1 reads MNHEY; CDR2 reads SVGAGI. Deletions cut 4 bases from V and 8 bases from J, with 8 bases between. The CDR3 has 11 residues. The CDR3 region is CASSSGFGYTF. The CDR3 nucleotides are TGTGCCAGCAGTTCGGGGTTCGGCTACACCTTC.

Comments on this clone: Distinct nucleotide sequences in the sample also encode this CDR3. The chain is built from TRBV10-3 and TRBJ1-1; 7 bases map to TRBD1. The CDR3 extends over 13 amino acids. The germline V gene has CDR1 ENHRY and CDR2 SYGVKD. J gave up 3 bases and V 6 bases, and 4 bases lay outside the gene matches. Written as DNA, the CDR3 is TGTGCCATCAGCGACGACAGGGACACTGAAGCTTTCTTT. Translation: CAISDDRDTEAFF.

A single count supports this clone. The chain is built from TRBV7-9 and TRBJ2-3; 7 bases agree with TRBD1. V was clipped by 1 base and J by 5 bases; unmatched bases: 6. There are 15 residues in the CDR3. The germline V gene has CDR1 SEHNR and CDR2 FQNEAQ (reference sequence). CDR3 bases: TGTGCCAGCAGCTTAGAGACAGGGTTGAGAGATACGCAGTATTTT. It yields the protein CASSLETGLRDTQYF.

With respect to this clone: This sequence is one base from a far larger clone and is likely a read error. The V call is TRBV13, the J call TRBJ1-6; 7 nucleotides line up with TRBD1. CDR1 is PRHDT, CDR2 FYEKMQ, per germline (reference sequence). The length of the CDR3 is 18 residues. V lost 5 bases to trimming and J lost 0 bases; unmatched junction nucleotides: 10. The CDR3 here is CASSLSAGGSSYNSPLHF. CDR3 DNA: TGTGCCAGCAGCCTATCAGCAGGGGGGAGCTCCTATAATTCACCCCTCCACTTT.

This clone was seen a few times. The V call is TRBV4-3, the J call TRBJ1-2; D is unclear. Between the trimmed V and J ends, which lost 0 bases and 5 bases, there was a span of 16 bases. The CDR3 length is 16 residues. From germline, CDR1 is LGHNA and CDR2 YSLEER. The CDR3 DNA sequence: TGCGCCAGCAGCCAAGATTGGGGAGCGGGGAGTTATGGCTACACCTTC. Encoded protein: CASSQDWGAGSYGYTF.

As for this clone: The same CDR3 can be traced to other DNA sequences in this sample. This sequence joins TRBV7-9 and TRBJ2-1; D perhaps matches TRBD1 (6 bases). With 5 bases removed from V and 0 bases from J, the gap between germline ends came to 11 bases. The CDR3 is 15 residues long. Germline V gives CDR1 SEHNR, CDR2 FQNEAQ (reference sequence). The CDR3 region is CASSPRGSSYNEQFF. CDR3 sequence (DNA): TGTGCCAGCAGCCCGAGGGGGAGCTCCTACAATGAGCAGTTCTTC.

This clone has just a few counts. The chain carries TRBV27 and TRBJ1-5, with D unclear. Germline lookup yields CDR1 MNHEY and CDR2 SMNVEV (reference sequence). Deletions cut 2 bases from V and 5 bases from J, with 7 bases between. The CDR3 length is 13 residues. CDR3 loop: CASSLRPDQPQHF. In DNA, the CDR3 is TGTGCCAGCAGTTTAAGACCTGATCAGCCCCAGCATTTT.

The chain carries TRBV29-1 and TRBJ1-3; 7 bases map to TRBD1. The CDR3 covers 13 residues. In germline, CDR1 is SQVTM, CDR2 ANQGSEA. V gave up 7 bases and J gave up 2 bases; unmatched junction bases: 5. In DNA, the CDR3 is TGCAGCGCCCAGACAGGGACTGGAAACACCATATATTTT. It yields the protein CSAQTGTGNTIYF.

The chain carries TRBV10-3 and TRBJ1-2; D is uncertain. The CDR3 consists of 12 residues. Germline CDR1 ENHRY, CDR2 SYGVKD. V dropped 3 bases and J dropped 4 bases, with 6 bases sitting between them. The CDR3, as DNA: TGTGCCATCAGTGAACAGTCCTATGGCTACACCTTC. This gives the protein CAISEQSYGYTF.

This rearrangement joins TRBV29-1 to TRBJ2-1, with 11 positions matching TRBD2. Unmatched junction bases numbered 5, after V lost 3 bases and J lost 4 bases. The germline V gene has CDR1 SQVTM and CDR2 ANQGSEA. The CDR3 covers 15 residues. As DNA, the CDR3 is TGCAGCGTTGATAGCGGGGGGGCCTATTACAATGAGCAGTTCTTC. This codes for CSVDSGGAYYNEQFF.